Each of the 18 T cell receptor beta chains below was sequenced from the same sample in a study of identical twins. Each CDR3 protein gets one entry after TCRdb re-called the 5' RACE reads with MiXCR. The sample holds under 900,000 distinct CDR3 sequences; about 12% are singletons and the top ten take about 1.5%. This same sample was also taken into another study, of yellow fever vaccine responses in identical twins.

The specimen sequenced was PBMCs. The receptors here all came from a woman aged 18 to 35 in good health.

The chain couples TRBV9 to TRBJ1-1; D unresolved. The CDR3 has 11 residues. The V gene lost 3 bases and the J gene lost 4 bases, with 4 bases spanning the gap. CDR1 is SGDLS, CDR2 YYNGEE, per germline. CDR3 bases: TGTGCCAGCAGCGCCGTCACTGAAGCTTTCTTT. Amino acids: CASSAVTEAFF. The variable domain in full, completed from reference TRBV9 and TRBJ1-1, reads DSGVTQTPKHLITATGQRVTLRCSPRSGDLSVYWYQQSLDQGLQFLIQYYNGEERAKGNILERFSAQQFPDLHSELNLSSLELGDSALYFCASSAVTEAFFGQGTRLTVV.

The chain uses TRBV25-1 and TRBJ1-2; tentatively, D is TRBD1 (5 bases). This CDR3 contains 14 residues. Germline V gene lookup returns CDR1 MGHDK and CDR2 SYGVNS. Trimming removed 1 base at V and 6 bases at J, with 12 bases between. The chain's CDR3 is CASSEFGQGNGYTF. CDR3 nucleotide sequence: TGTGCCAGCAGTGAATTTGGGCAGGGAAATGGCTACACCTTC.

This clonotype has just a few counts. The CDR3 bases are TGCGCCAGCAGCCCGGACACCCCGTCGGCGGAGCAGTACTTC. It is translated as CASSPDTPSAEQYF. The chain couples TRBV5-1 to TRBJ2-7, with TRBD1 as a possible D gene (5 bases). The ends were cut back, 4 bases at V and 7 bases at J, with 18 bases in the middle. This CDR3 spans 14 amino acids. Germline CDR1 is SGHRS and CDR2 is YFSETQ.

This clonotype was recorded at least ten times. This rearrangement joins TRBV20-1 to TRBJ2-1; possibly TRBD1 or TRBD2 for D (5 bases each). From germline, CDR1 is DFQATT and CDR2 SNEGSKA (reference sequence). The V and J ends lost 3 bases and 4 bases respectively, with 10 bases between them. The length of the CDR3 is 13 residues. This chain's CDR3 is CSASGTAYNEQFF. The CDR3 DNA reads TGCAGTGCTAGCGGGACCGCGTACAATGAGCAGTTCTTC.

This clonotype was seen a few times. The J gene is TRBJ2-3, the V gene TRBV3-1; D remains unclear. V lost 0 bases, J lost 2 bases, and 15 bases lay in between. The germline CDR1 and CDR2 sequences are LGHDT and YNNKEL (reference sequence). The CDR3 has 17 residues. The CDR3 protein is CASSQDSRQWDTDTQYF. The CDR3 DNA sequence: TGTGCCAGCAGCCAAGATAGTCGCCAGTGGGACACAGATACGCAGTATTTT.

The gene calls are TRBV29-1 and TRBJ2-3; D uncertain. Germline V CDR1 and CDR2: SQVTM, ANQGSEA. This CDR3 has 12 residues. The V gene lost 3 bases and the J gene lost 2 bases, with 6 bases spanning the gap. Here the CDR3 reads CSVDKNTDTQYF. The CDR3 nucleotides read TGCAGCGTTGACAAGAACACAGATACGCAGTATTTT.

The genes are TRBV28 and TRBJ2-7; a weak D match, TRBD2 (5 bases). The ends were cut back, 6 bases at V and 12 bases at J, with 33 bases in the middle. Per the germline V gene, CDR1 is MDHEN and CDR2 is SYDVKM. The CDR3 has 17 residues. The CDR3 nucleotides are TGTGCCAGCAGACCTCCGCCGCCCCTTACTAGAACCCCTTCAGCGTACTTC. The encoded protein is CASRPPPPLTRTPSAYF.

This clonotype was picked up a small number of times. The chain recombines TRBV18 with TRBJ1-3; a weak D match, TRBD1 (6 bases). The CDR3 length is 17 residues. V lost 3 bases to trimming and J lost 0 bases, with 15 bases between them. From germline, CDR1 is KGHSH and CDR2 LQKENI. CDR3 sequence reads: CASSPSTGPRSGNTIYF. The CDR3 nucleotides read TGTGCCAGCTCACCCTCGACAGGCCCGCGCTCTGGAAACACCATATATTTT.

A few counts support this clonotype. V gene TRBV11-2 combines with J gene TRBJ2-7; the D gene is possibly TRBD1 (5 bases). Germline V CDR1 and CDR2: SGHAT, FQNNGV. The CDR3 has 18 amino acids. Trimming took off 2 bases at V and 1 base at J, with 21 bases between the two ends. Here the CDR3 DNA reads TGTGCCAGCAGCTTATTATTTCTTGACGGCAGGGATTCCTACGAGCAGTACTTC. It codes for CASSLLFLDGRDSYEQYF.

Ten or more counts support this clonotype. This rearrangement joins TRBV27 to TRBJ2-5; 12 bases align to TRBD2. The CDR3 extends over 15 amino acids. The germline gives CDR1 MNHEY, CDR2 SMNVEV (reference sequence). J was trimmed by 5 bases and V by 4 bases; bases with no gene match: 5. The CDR3 loop reads CASSSLAGGGETQYF. DNA of the CDR3: TGTGCCAGCAGTTCCCTAGCGGGAGGGGGGGAGACCCAGTACTTC.

The genes are TRBV3-1 and TRBJ2-1; D might be TRBD1 (5 bases). V lost 3 bases, J lost 7 bases, and 19 bases lay in between. Germline CDR1 is LGHDT and CDR2 is YNNKEL (reference sequence). The CDR3 spans 16 residues. The CDR3 DNA reads TGTGCCAGCAGCCAGAAGATCGTGTCCGGACAAAATGAGCAGTTCTTC. Amino acids: CASSQKIVSGQNEQFF.

This rearrangement joins TRBV5-1 to TRBJ2-7; 11 bases map to TRBD1. The trim removed 3 bases at V and 3 bases at J, leaving 5 bases unmatched. The CDR3 loop spans 15 amino acids. CDR1 is SGHRS and CDR2 is YFSETQ in the germline V gene. The CDR3: CASSWGQGVNYEQYF. CDR3 sequence (DNA): TGCGCCAGCAGCTGGGGACAGGGGGTAAACTACGAGCAGTACTTC.

V and J are TRBV18 and TRBJ2-2, with D uncertain. Germline V gene lookup returns CDR1 KGHSH and CDR2 LQKENI. V lost 2 bases and J 0 bases, leaving 7 bases between the germline ends. CDR3 size: 15 residues. CDR3 DNA: TGTGCCAGCTCACCATATGGACCGAACACCGGGGAGCTGTTTTTT. It codes for CASSPYGPNTGELFF. Full variable domain (missing parts from reference TRBV18 and TRBJ2-2): NAGVMQNPRHLVRRRGQEARLRCSPMKGHSHVYWYRQLPEEGLKFMVYLQKENIIDESGMPKERFSAEFPKEGPSILRIQQVVRGDSAAYFCASSPYGPNTGELFFGEGSRLTVL.

The sample holds a few counts of this clonotype. J is TRBJ2-6 and V is TRBV20-1, with a possible D match to TRBD1 (5 bases). The CDR3 has 15 amino acids. CDR1 DFQATT and CDR2 SNEGSKA come from the germline V gene (reference sequence). Deletions cut 4 bases from V and 4 bases from J, with 14 bases between. The CDR3 coding sequence is TGCAGTGCTACTGACAGTGGTGACGGGGCCAACGTCCTGACTTTC. Translating gives CSATDSGDGANVLTF.

This clonotype showed up just a few times. The chain links TRBV12-3 or TRBV12-4 to TRBJ2-1; D might be TRBD1 (5 bases). With 6 bases removed from V and 5 bases from J, the gap between germline ends came to 14 bases. This CDR3 is 14 amino acids long. CDR3 nucleotide sequence: TGTGCCAGCAGAAGGGGTTCCGGGCACAATGAGCAGTTCTTC. It codes for CASRRGSGHNEQFF.

This clonotype turned up a few times. The chain recombines TRBV6-1 with TRBJ2-6; possible D gene TRBD1, 5 bases. Germline CDR1 reads MNHNS; CDR2 reads SASEGT. CDR3 length equals 17 residues. V lost 1 base to trimming and J lost 0 bases, with 10 bases between them. Written as DNA, the CDR3 is TGTGCCAGCAGTGAAGGTACAGGATCCTCTGGGGCCAACGTCCTGACTTTC. This gives the protein CASSEGTGSSGANVLTF.

As DNA, the CDR3 is TGTGCCAGCACGACAGCTTTGAACACTGAAGCTTTCTTT. Its translation: CASTTALNTEAFF. The chain has TRBV2 and TRBJ1-1; weak D call: TRBD1 (5 bases). Germline CDR1 SNHLY, CDR2 FYNNEI. The CDR3 sequence is 13 residues long. Trimming stripped 7 bases from V and 0 bases from J, with 9 bases between. The variable domain in full, with the rest retrieved from reference TRBV2 and TRBJ1-1, is EPEVTQTPSHQVTQMGQEVILRCVPISNHLYFYWYRQILGQKVEFLVSFYNNEISEKSEIFDDQFSVERPDGSNFTLKIRSTKLEDSAMYFCASTTALNTEAFFGQGTRLTVV.

V is TRBV10-1 and J is TRBJ2-1, with 9 positions matching TRBD1. The J segment lost 5 bases and the V segment lost 3 bases, leaving 8 bases of the junction unmatched. This CDR3 spans 16 amino acids. Germline V gene lookup returns CDR1 WNHNN and CDR2 SYGVQD (reference sequence). The CDR3: CASSELIGTGNNEQFF. The CDR3 DNA follows: TGCGCCAGCAGTGAATTGATCGGGACAGGGAACAATGAGCAGTTCTTC.